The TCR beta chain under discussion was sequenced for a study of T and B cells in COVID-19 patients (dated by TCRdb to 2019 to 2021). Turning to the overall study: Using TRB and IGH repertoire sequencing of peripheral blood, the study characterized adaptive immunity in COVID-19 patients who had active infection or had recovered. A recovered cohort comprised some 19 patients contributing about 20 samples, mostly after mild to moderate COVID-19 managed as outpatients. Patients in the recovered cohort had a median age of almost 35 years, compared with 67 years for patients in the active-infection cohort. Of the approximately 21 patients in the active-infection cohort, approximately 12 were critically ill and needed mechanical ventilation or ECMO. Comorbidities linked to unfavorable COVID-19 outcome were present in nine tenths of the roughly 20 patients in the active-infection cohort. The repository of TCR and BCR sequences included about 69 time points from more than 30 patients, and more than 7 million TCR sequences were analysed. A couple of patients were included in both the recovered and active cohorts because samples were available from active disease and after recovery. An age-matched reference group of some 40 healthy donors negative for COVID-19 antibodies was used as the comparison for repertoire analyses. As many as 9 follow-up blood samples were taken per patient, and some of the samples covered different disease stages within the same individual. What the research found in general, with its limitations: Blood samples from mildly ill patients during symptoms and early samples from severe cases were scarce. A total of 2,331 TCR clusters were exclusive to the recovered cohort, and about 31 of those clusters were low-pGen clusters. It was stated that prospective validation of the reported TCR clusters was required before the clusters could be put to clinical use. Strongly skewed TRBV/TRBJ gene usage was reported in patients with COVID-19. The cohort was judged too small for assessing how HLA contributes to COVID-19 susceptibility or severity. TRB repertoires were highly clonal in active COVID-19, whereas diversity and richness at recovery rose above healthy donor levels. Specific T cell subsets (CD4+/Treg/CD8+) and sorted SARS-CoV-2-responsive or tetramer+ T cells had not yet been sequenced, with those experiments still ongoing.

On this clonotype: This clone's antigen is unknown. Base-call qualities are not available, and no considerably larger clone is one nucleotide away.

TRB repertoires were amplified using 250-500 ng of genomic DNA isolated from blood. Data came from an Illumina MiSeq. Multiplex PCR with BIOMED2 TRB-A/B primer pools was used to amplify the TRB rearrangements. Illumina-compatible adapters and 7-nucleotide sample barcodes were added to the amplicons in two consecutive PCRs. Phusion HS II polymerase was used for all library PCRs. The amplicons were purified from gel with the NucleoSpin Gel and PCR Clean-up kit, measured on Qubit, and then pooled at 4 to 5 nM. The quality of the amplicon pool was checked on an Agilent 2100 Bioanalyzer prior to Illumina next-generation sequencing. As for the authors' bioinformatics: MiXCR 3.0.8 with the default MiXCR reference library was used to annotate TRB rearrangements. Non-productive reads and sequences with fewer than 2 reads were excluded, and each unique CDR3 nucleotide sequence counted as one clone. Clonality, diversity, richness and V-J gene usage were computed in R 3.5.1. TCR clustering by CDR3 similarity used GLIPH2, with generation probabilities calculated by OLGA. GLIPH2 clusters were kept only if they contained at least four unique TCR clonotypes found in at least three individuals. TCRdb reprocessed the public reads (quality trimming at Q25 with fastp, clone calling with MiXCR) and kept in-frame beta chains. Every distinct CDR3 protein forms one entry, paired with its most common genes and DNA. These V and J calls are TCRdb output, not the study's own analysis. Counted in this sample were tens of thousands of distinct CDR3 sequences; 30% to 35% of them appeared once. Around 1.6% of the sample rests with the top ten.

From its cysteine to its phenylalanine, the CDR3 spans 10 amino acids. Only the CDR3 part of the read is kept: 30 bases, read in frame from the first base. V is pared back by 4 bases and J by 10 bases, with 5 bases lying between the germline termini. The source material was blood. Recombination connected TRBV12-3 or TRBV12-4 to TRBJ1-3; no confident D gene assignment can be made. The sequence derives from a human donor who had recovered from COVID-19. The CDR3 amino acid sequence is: CASSYDTIYF. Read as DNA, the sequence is TGTGCCAGCAGTTATGATACCATATATTTT.